This passage covers 14 T cell receptor beta chains from one sample sequenced in a study of blood T cell repertoires in COVID-19. Clones were sequenced by immunoSEQ multiplex PCR, and TCRdb holds only the in-frame ones, with some missing. The sample has roughly 190,000 clones, over 75% seen once; the top ten hold about 0.54%. The sample taken for sequencing was peripheral blood. Receptors originate from a middle-aged man with acute or convalescent COVID-19.

The chain combines TRBV2 with TRBJ2-2, with a weak D call TRBD1 (8 bases). There are 14 residues in the CDR3. V was pared by 4 bases and J by 7 bases, with 13 bases between. Germline CDR1 reads SNHLY; CDR2 reads FYNNEI. CDR3 protein: CASSVTGGVGELFF. The CDR3 DNA reads TGTGCCAGCAGTGTAACAGGGGGGGTCGGGGAGCTGTTTTTT.

CDR3 nucleotide sequence: TGCAGTGCGGGCCAGTCCTACGAGCAGTACTTC. Its translation: CSAGQSYEQYF. V and J are TRBV20-1 and TRBJ2-7; no clear D. Germline CDR1 is DFQATT and CDR2 is SNEGSKA (reference sequence). V shed 6 bases and J shed 1 base, with 7 bases lying between them. The CDR3 has 11 amino acids.

The V gene is TRBV9, the J gene TRBJ1-2; tentatively, D is TRBD1 (5 bases). V lost 3 bases, J lost 6 bases, and 9 bases lay in between. There are 12 residues in the CDR3. Germline loops: CDR1 SGDLS, CDR2 YYNGEE. CDR3: CASSAQGNGYTF. The CDR3 DNA is TGTGCCAGCAGCGCCCAGGGTAATGGCTACACCTTC.

The chain recombines TRBV6-1 with TRBJ1-2; 7 bases fit TRBD1. V was clipped by 3 bases and J by 8 bases; unmatched bases: 3. This CDR3 spans 12 amino acids. Germline CDR1 reads MNHNS; CDR2 reads SASEGT. The CDR3 DNA sequence: TGTGCCAGCAGTGAGGGGACAGCCGGCTACACCTTC. It codes for CASSEGTAGYTF.

This chain links TRBV6-5 with TRBJ1-1; no reliable D call. Germline CDR1 is MNHEY and CDR2 is SVGAGI. Trimming cost V 2 bases and J 0 bases, with 10 bases left between them. The CDR3 runs to 15 residues. CDR3 DNA: TGTGCCAGCAGTTACGCGGGGAATATGAACACTGAAGCTTTCTTT. Amino acid sequence: CASSYAGNMNTEAFF.

The chain links TRBV9 to TRBJ2-2; perhaps TRBD2 as D (5 bases). Germline V lookup: CDR1 SGDLS, CDR2 YYNGEE. The CDR3 has 16 amino acids. V lost 0 bases and J lost 0, with 9 bases in between. Here the CDR3 DNA reads TGTGCCAGCAGCGTAGGTTCCGGGGCGAACACCGGGGAGCTGTTTTTT. Translated, it gives CASSVGSGANTGELFF. Supplemented by reference TRBV9 and TRBJ2-2, the full variable domain reads DSGVTQTPKHLITATGQRVTLRCSPRSGDLSVYWYQQSLDQGLQFLIQYYNGEERAKGNILERFSAQQFPDLHSELNLSSLELGDSALYFCASSVGSGANTGELFFGEGSRLTVL.

The gene calls are TRBV7-9 and TRBJ2-5; 8 bases fit TRBD2. The CDR3 length is 15 residues. Germline V gene lookup returns CDR1 SEHNR and CDR2 FQNEAQ (reference sequence). J lost 5 bases, V lost 4 bases, and 9 bases had no gene match. The CDR3 is CASSSMTSVWETQYF. DNA for the CDR3: TGTGCCAGCAGCTCCATGACTAGCGTTTGGGAGACCCAGTACTTC.

The rearrangement joins TRBV10-1 to TRBJ2-3, with 13 nucleotides matching TRBD2. The CDR3 totals 16 residues. Trimming took 3 bases from V and 5 from J; bases not matched to a gene: 5. Germline V gives CDR1 WNHNN, CDR2 SYGVQD (reference sequence). The CDR3 region has the DNA TGCGCCAGCAGTGATTCAGGACTAGCGGGAGAAGATACGCAGTATTTT. This gives the protein CASSDSGLAGEDTQYF.

This clone has just one count. The chain has TRBV3-1 (or the pseudogene TRBV3-2) and TRBJ1-1; D remains ambiguous. The CDR3 is 15 amino acids. V lost 0 bases and J lost 5, with 13 bases in between. CDR1 and CDR2 from the germline V gene are LGHDT and YNNKEL (reference sequence). In DNA, the CDR3 is TGTGCCAGCAGCCAAGATAGGCGGGGTTGGACTGAAGCTTTCTTT. Amino acids: CASSQDRRGWTEAFF.

This chain joins TRBV14 and TRBJ1-4; D possibly corresponds to TRBD1 (5 bases). The CDR3 has 15 residues. V was cut by 6 bases and J by 4 bases, with 15 bases left in between. From germline, CDR1 is SGHDN and CDR2 FVKESK. In DNA, the CDR3 is TGTGCCAGCAGGCAGGAGGGGTTTAGTAATGAAAAACTGTTTTTT. Protein: CASRQEGFSNEKLFF.

This clone was picked up one time. Different DNA sequences within this sample yield the same CDR3. This chain uses TRBV19 with TRBJ1-2, with D possibly being TRBD1 (6 bases). From germline, CDR1 is LNHDA and CDR2 SQIVND (reference sequence). V lost 2 bases to trimming and J lost 4 bases, with 14 bases between them. The CDR3 consists of 15 residues. The CDR3 loop is CASSILDRPTYGYTF. The CDR3 nucleotides read TGTGCCAGTAGTATACTCGACAGGCCCACCTATGGCTACACCTTC.

The chain is built from TRBV20-1 and TRBJ1-4; perhaps TRBD1 as D (5 bases). The V end lost 3 bases, the J end lost 4 bases, and 18 bases lay between the germline ends. Looked up from germline, CDR1 is DFQATT and CDR2 is SNEGSKA (reference sequence). There are 16 residues in the CDR3. The CDR3 sequence: CSASPGTPGVNEKLFF. DNA of the CDR3: TGCAGTGCTAGTCCCGGGACGCCGGGGGTTAATGAAAAACTGTTTTTT.

The chain combines TRBV5-1 with TRBJ1-3; no firm D call. This CDR3 spans 15 amino acids. CDR1 is SGHRS and CDR2 is YFSETQ in the germline V gene. V was cut by 4 bases and J by 0 bases, with 11 bases left in between. The CDR3 bases are TGCGCCAGCAGCGGCGGGAGTGACTCTGGAAACACCATATATTTT. Translation gives CASSGGSDSGNTIYF.

The CDR3: CASSLRGDTQYF. Written as DNA, the CDR3 is TGTGCCAGCAGCCTCAGGGGGGATACGCAGTATTTT. V and J are TRBV3-1 (or the pseudogene TRBV3-2) and TRBJ2-3; 7 nucleotides agree with TRBD1. Germline CDR1 reads LGHDT; CDR2 reads YNNKEL (reference sequence). After removal of 4 bases from V and 6 bases from J, the junction contained 1 base not matched to a gene. CDR3 size: 12 residues.